One sample yielded the 23 T cell receptor beta chains listed below, sequenced in a study of blood T cell repertoires in COVID-19. Assay: immunoSEQ multiplex PCR; the TCRdb copy retains only in-frame clones and omits some. This table holds 150,000 or so clones, roughly 93% found once. Material: peripheral blood. The receptors derive from a woman aged 60-75 years with COVID-19, enrolled during active disease.

The V call is TRBV7-2, the J call TRBJ2-5; 10 nucleotides align to TRBD2. Trimming cost V 4 bases and J 2 bases; bases outside gene matches: 7. This CDR3 spans 16 amino acids. CDR1 SGHTA and CDR2 FQGNSA come from the germline V gene. Here the CDR3 reads CASSSHSGGQQETQYF. The CDR3 DNA reads TGTGCCAGCAGCTCCCATAGCGGGGGGCAACAAGAGACCCAGTACTTC. Full variable domain (missing parts from reference TRBV7-2 and TRBJ2-5): GAGVSQSPSNKVTEKGKDVELRCDPISGHTALYWYRQSLGQGLEFLIYFQGNSAPDKSGLPSDRFSAERTGGSVSTLTIQRTQQEDSAVYLCASSSHSGGQQETQYFGPGTRLLVL.

The gene calls are TRBV11-1 and TRBJ1-2; D is undetermined. Germline V lookup: CDR1 SGHAT, CDR2 FQDESV (reference sequence). Trimming took off 5 bases at V and 4 bases at J, with 11 bases between the two ends. The length of the CDR3 is 13 residues. CDR3 region: CASSPRRGYGYTF. The CDR3 DNA is TGTGCCAGCAGCCCCCGGCGAGGCTATGGCTACACCTTC.

The V and J genes are TRBV4-3 and TRBJ1-5; D gene uncertain. This CDR3 contains 15 residues. The V gene's germline CDR1 is LGHNA and CDR2 YSLEER. V lost 1 base and J lost 3, with 10 bases in between. CDR3 in DNA: TGCGCCAGCAGCCAAGGCTCCAGTACCAATCAGCCCCAGCATTTT. Amino acids: CASSQGSSTNQPQHF.

The CDR3 DNA follows: TGTGCCAGCAGTTACCGACAGGCATATAATTCACCCCTCCACTTT. The encoded protein is CASSYRQAYNSPLHF. The rearrangement links TRBV6-5 to TRBJ1-6; perhaps TRBD1 as D (6 bases). Germline-derived CDR1 and CDR2 are MNHEY and SVGAGI. Trimming took 2 bases from V and 4 from J, leaving 9 bases between them. The CDR3 extends over 15 amino acids.

The gene calls are TRBV30 and TRBJ1-2; 9 bases agree with TRBD1. Germline V lookup: CDR1 GTSNPN, CDR2 SVGIG (reference sequence). V gave up 4 bases and J gave up 4 bases; unmatched junction bases: 7. The CDR3 is 14 residues long. The CDR3 spells CAWTRDRALYGYTF. CDR3 sequence (DNA): TGTGCCTGGACCCGGGACAGGGCCCTCTATGGCTACACCTTC. Variable domain in full (rest from reference TRBV30 and TRBJ1-2): SQTIHQWPATLVQPVGSPLSLECTVEGTSNPNLYWYRQAAGRGLQLLFYSVGIGQISSEVPQNLSASRPQDRQFILSSKKLLLSDSGFYLCAWTRDRALYGYTFGSGTRLTVV.

The chain employs TRBV19 and TRBJ1-1, with TRBD1 identical over 9 bases. With 5 bases clipped from V and 0 bases from J, the junction kept 7 bases outside the gene matches. The V gene's germline CDR1 is LNHDA and CDR2 SQIVND (reference sequence). The CDR3 is 16 residues long. The CDR3 sequence is CASSFNYRGLNTEAFF. CDR3 DNA sequence: TGTGCCAGTAGTTTCAACTACAGGGGGCTGAACACTGAAGCTTTCTTT.

J is TRBJ2-5 and V is TRBV30, with D possibly being TRBD1 (5 bases). The length of the CDR3 is 13 residues. V gave up 0 bases and J gave up 2 bases, with 7 bases separating them. Germline lookup yields CDR1 GTSNPN and CDR2 SVGIG (reference sequence). Here the CDR3 DNA reads TGTGCCTGGAGTGTTAACAGGCAAGAGACCCAGTACTTC. The encoded protein is CAWSVNRQETQYF. The full variable domain, completed using reference TRBV30 and TRBJ2-5, is SQTIHQWPATLVQPVGSPLSLECTVEGTSNPNLYWYRQAAGRGLQLLFYSVGIGQISSEVPQNLSASRPQDRQFILSSKKLLLSDSGFYLCAWSVNRQETQYFGPGTRLLVL.

The chain is built from TRBV19 and TRBJ1-1; D remains ambiguous. CDR3 length: 14 amino acids. Germline-derived CDR1 and CDR2 are LNHDA and SQIVND (reference sequence). Between the trimmed V and J ends, which lost 3 bases and 5 bases, there was a span of 13 bases. The CDR3 reads CASSITFRRTEAFF. In DNA form, the CDR3 reads TGTGCCAGTAGTATCACCTTCCGGAGGACTGAAGCTTTCTTT.

This chain joins TRBV18 and TRBJ2-1; TRBD1 aligns across 7 bases. The V gene end was trimmed by 3 bases and the J gene end by 5 bases; junction bases not matched to a gene: 4. Germline CDR1 and CDR2: KGHSH and LQKENI. The CDR3 contains 14 residues. This chain's CDR3 is CASSPRQGDNEQFF. CDR3 DNA sequence: TGTGCCAGCTCACCTAGACAGGGCGACAATGAGCAGTTCTTC. The variable domain in full, completed from reference TRBV18 and TRBJ2-1, reads NAGVMQNPRHLVRRRGQEARLRCSPMKGHSHVYWYRQLPEEGLKFMVYLQKENIIDESGMPKERFSAEFPKEGPSILRIQQVVRGDSAAYFCASSPRQGDNEQFFGPGTRLTVL.

This chain connects TRBV7-3 to TRBJ2-2; 8 bases line up with TRBD1. The ends lost 0 bases at V and 0 bases at J; junction bases unmatched: 6. CDR1 SGHTA and CDR2 FQGTGA come from the germline V gene. The CDR3 totals 18 residues. CDR3 sequence reads: CASSLTPKTGANTGELFF. CDR3 nucleotide sequence: TGTGCCAGCAGCTTAACTCCAAAGACAGGGGCGAACACCGGGGAGCTGTTTTTT.

This clone was recorded a few times. The chain joins TRBV6-2 or TRBV6-3 to TRBJ2-5; D perhaps matches TRBD2 (5 bases). In germline, CDR1 is MNHEY, CDR2 SVGEGT. V was trimmed by 2 bases and J by 2 bases, leaving 18 bases between them. The CDR3 loop spans 17 amino acids. The CDR3, as DNA: TGTGCCAGCAGTTACGACATATCACGAGGGCAACAAGAGACCCAGTACTTC. Translated: CASSYDISRGQQETQYF.

V usage is TRBV18 and J usage is TRBJ2-1, with 7 bases lining up with TRBD1. V lost 1 base and J lost 4; bases outside the gene matches: 16. Germline V gene lookup returns CDR1 KGHSH and CDR2 LQKENI. The CDR3 runs to 19 residues. The CDR3 protein is CASSPRIGRRDSFYNEQFF. For the CDR3, the DNA is TGTGCCAGCTCACCACGTATTGGGCGTCGGGACAGCTTTTACAATGAGCAGTTCTTC.

The V gene is TRBV3-1 (or the pseudogene TRBV3-2), the J gene TRBJ2-5, with 10 bases that match TRBD2. Germline V lookup: CDR1 LGHDT, CDR2 YNNKEL (reference sequence). The CDR3 sequence is 13 residues long. J lost 8 bases, V lost 3 bases, and 3 bases had no gene match. Here the CDR3 reads CASSQGLATTQYF. CDR3 nucleotides: TGTGCCAGCAGCCAGGGACTAGCGACAACCCAGTACTTC.

The V gene is TRBV5-1, the J gene TRBJ1-2; TRBD1 matches at 9 bases. Germline V CDR1 and CDR2: SGHRS, YFSETQ. The length of the CDR3 is 16 residues. Trimming removed 2 bases from V and 8 bases from J; junction bases left unmatched: 13. CDR3 in amino acids: CASSFRQGEFMRGYTF. CDR3 DNA: TGCGCCAGCAGCTTCAGACAGGGGGAATTTATGAGGGGCTACACCTTC.

The chain employs TRBV9 and TRBJ1-5; D is unresolved. V lost 3 bases, J lost 0 bases, and 10 bases lay in between. From germline, CDR1 is SGDLS and CDR2 YYNGEE. The CDR3 has 15 amino acids. CDR3 in DNA: TGTGCCAGCAGCGCCGGAGGTCGTAGCAATCAGCCCCAGCATTTT. Amino acids: CASSAGGRSNQPQHF.

This rearrangement joins TRBV3-1 (or the pseudogene TRBV3-2) to TRBJ2-2; 8 bases map to TRBD1. Germline CDR1 is LGHDT and CDR2 is YNNKEL (reference sequence). This CDR3 region has 16 residues. V was pared by 4 bases and J by 1 base, with 5 bases of the junction left unmatched. The CDR3 DNA follows: TGTGCCAGCAGCCCGCAGGGGGCTCTGAACACCGGGGAGCTGTTTTTT. The encoded protein is CASSPQGALNTGELFF.

The rearrangement joins TRBV19 to TRBJ2-5; 8 nucleotides align to TRBD1. V was pared by 0 bases and J by 5 bases, with 8 bases of the junction left unmatched. The CDR3 runs to 16 residues. Germline V gene lookup returns CDR1 LNHDA and CDR2 SQIVND (reference sequence). The CDR3 DNA reads TGTGCCAGTAGTATAGATGGGCAGGGGGCGCGGGAGACCCAGTACTTC. As protein: CASSIDGQGARETQYF.

The V and J genes are TRBV5-5 and TRBJ1-1; D is perhaps TRBD1 (5 bases). V lost 3 bases and J lost 1, with 13 bases in between. There are 15 residues in the CDR3. CDR1 SGHKS and CDR2 YYEKEE come from the germline V gene (reference sequence). For the CDR3, the DNA is TGTGCCAGCAGCTCGGGGGTGGCAGGGAACACTGAAGCTTTCTTT. Residues: CASSSGVAGNTEAFF.

For this clone: The identical CDR3 is also encoded by other nucleotide sequences in the sample. This rearrangement joins TRBV6-2 or TRBV6-3 to TRBJ1-5; 7 bases fit TRBD1. This CDR3 has 14 amino acids. Trimming took 2 bases from V and 3 from J; bases not matched to a gene: 1. Germline V gene lookup returns CDR1 MNHEY and CDR2 SVGEGT. The chain's CDR3 is CASSYGQVNQPQHF. CDR3 sequence (DNA): TGTGCCAGCAGTTACGGACAGGTCAATCAGCCCCAGCATTTT.

The V and J genes are TRBV11-2 and TRBJ1-1; D is ambiguous. Between the trimmed V and J ends, which lost 5 bases and 5 bases, there was a span of 9 bases. The germline gives CDR1 SGHAT, CDR2 FQNNGV. The CDR3 runs 12 residues. CDR3 nucleotides: TGTGCCAGCAGCCCCCCACGGACTGAAGCTTTCTTT. Its protein is CASSPPRTEAFF.

This clone was detected once. This chain connects TRBV7-2 to TRBJ2-4, with a possible D match to TRBD1 (6 bases). CDR3 size: 17 residues. CDR1 and CDR2 from the germline V gene are SGHTA and FQGNSA. V lost 1 base and J lost 3, with 16 bases in between. The CDR3 DNA sequence: TGTGCCAGCAGCTTAGTCAGGGGATATGCGGGCAAAAACATTCAGTACTTC. This gives the protein CASSLVRGYAGKNIQYF.

A single count supports this clone. The V and J genes are TRBV4-3 and TRBJ1-4; D remains ambiguous. Germline-derived CDR1 and CDR2 are LGHNA and YSLEER. This CDR3 has 14 residues. With 3 bases removed from V and 6 bases from J, the gap between germline ends came to 11 bases. The CDR3, as DNA: TGCGCCAGCAGCCACGGGGTTGGAGATGAAAAACTGTTTTTT. Amino acid sequence: CASSHGVGDEKLFF.

This rearrangement joins TRBV19 to TRBJ1-1, with D unclear. CDR1 is LNHDA, CDR2 SQIVND, per germline (reference sequence). Trimming removed 3 bases from V and 6 bases from J, with 11 bases in between. The CDR3 sequence is 13 residues long. CDR3 residues: CASSMGVGSEAFF. The CDR3 nucleotides are TGTGCCAGTAGTATGGGCGTGGGTTCTGAAGCTTTCTTT.